Below, one TCR beta chain is given with its context. The data stem from a study of OX40 agonist ivuxolimab in advanced cancers. Only in-frame clones appear in the TCRdb table, and some are missing; sequencing was by immunoSEQ multiplex PCR. Of approximately 47,000 clones listed, roughly 90% are singletons. CDR1 and CDR2 (germline): MDHEN, SYDVKM. Trimming stripped 6 bases from V and 0 bases from J, with 24 bases between. The CDR3 runs to 18 residues. The chain is built from TRBV28 and TRBJ2-7; tentatively, D is TRBD1 or TRBD2 (5 bases each). The TCR sequence derives from an adult with an advanced solid tumor such as melanoma, head and neck, liver or kidney cancer. The sample in question was CD4+ or CD8+ T cells sorted from blood, obtained in a trial of the OX40 agonist ivuxolimab. This chain's CDR3 is CASSSNRDGLYSSYEQYF. CDR3 bases: TGTGCCAGCAGCTCAAACCGGGACGGGCTCTATTCCTCCTACGAGCAGTACTTC.